The 27 T cell receptor beta chains listed next were all sequenced from one sample in a study of shared clonotypes between healthy human individuals. Repertoires were generated with immunoSEQ multiplex PCR, while TCRdb's copy carries only in-frame clones and drops some. The sample holds hundreds of thousands of clones; 95% are singletons and the top ten take over 0.095%. CD45RO-negative, CCR7-positively selected cells formed the naive CD8 fraction, excluding terminally differentiated effector memory CD45RA+ cells. Source material: naive CD8+ T cells sorted from blood. The receptor set was obtained from a woman under 40 in good health.

The V and J genes are TRBV2 and TRBJ2-1; D remains ambiguous. CDR3 size: 12 residues. V was cut by 5 bases and J by 10 bases, with 12 bases left in between. Germline assignment: CDR1 SNHLY and CDR2 FYNNEI. The CDR3 spells CASSPDWKEQFF. CDR3 DNA: TGTGCCAGCAGTCCCGACTGGAAAGAGCAGTTCTTC.

J is TRBJ2-7 and V is TRBV27, with D possibly being TRBD1 or TRBD2 (5 bases each). Germline assignment: CDR1 MNHEY and CDR2 SMNVEV (reference sequence). The CDR3 has 13 residues. The V and J ends lost 4 bases and 2 bases respectively, with 9 bases between them. CDR3 sequence: CASSWGSAYEQYF. The CDR3, as DNA: TGTGCCAGCAGTTGGGGGTCGGCCTACGAGCAGTACTTC.

The CDR3 reads CASSPRALAGGHYEQYF. The CDR3 region has the DNA TGTGCCAGCAGCCCTAGGGCACTAGCGGGAGGCCACTACGAGCAGTACTTC. The rearrangement uses TRBV28 and TRBJ2-7, with 12 bases that match TRBD2. The CDR3 length is 17 residues. In germline, CDR1 is MDHEN, CDR2 SYDVKM. Trimming at V came to 6 bases and at J to 3 bases, leaving 12 bases not matched to a gene.

The chain employs TRBV6-5 and TRBJ2-2, with TRBD2 identical over 11 bases. Germline CDR1 is MNHEY and CDR2 is SVGAGI. CDR3 length: 15 amino acids. V trimming: 3 bases; J trimming: 7 bases; junction bases outside the gene matches: 4. The DNA of the CDR3 is TGTGCCAGCAGTTATACTAGCGGGAGTGGCGGGGAGCTGTTTTTT. Translating gives CASSYTSGSGGELFF.

This chain links TRBV4-1 with TRBJ2-4; 11 bases match TRBD2. Germline V CDR1 and CDR2: MGHRA, YSYEKL. CDR3 length: 17 residues. V was pared by 0 bases and J by 6 bases, with 7 bases of the junction left unmatched. CDR3 residues: CASSQDPNGLAGNIQYF. As DNA, the CDR3 is TGCGCCAGCAGCCAAGATCCGAACGGACTAGCGGGAAACATTCAGTACTTC.

This sequence joins TRBV27 and TRBJ2-1; 7 nucleotides agree with TRBD1. The V gene's germline CDR1 is MNHEY and CDR2 SMNVEV (reference sequence). The CDR3 is 13 amino acids. With V trimmed by 2 bases and J by 12 bases, 7 bases remained unmatched. CDR3 nucleotides: TGTGCCAGCAGTTTAGTCACAGGGGTGGGGCAGTTCTTC. Its translation: CASSLVTGVGQFF.

This chain connects TRBV7-9 to TRBJ1-2; 8 bases match TRBD1. The V gene end was trimmed by 7 bases and the J gene end by 6 bases; junction bases not matched to a gene: 10. This CDR3 has 14 amino acids. CDR1 and CDR2 from the germline V gene are SEHNR and FQNEAQ (reference sequence). CDR3 in DNA: TGTGCCAGCATCCTGCCCAGGGGGCGCGATGGCTACACCTTC. Protein: CASILPRGRDGYTF.

The chain has TRBV25-1 and TRBJ2-5; 7 bases are shared with TRBD1. The CDR3 sequence is 13 residues long. With V trimmed by 4 bases and J by 1 base, 0 bases remained unmatched. Per germline, CDR1 MGHDK and CDR2 SYGVNS. CDR3 in DNA: TGTGCCAGCAGTGGGGACAGCCAAGAGACCCAGTACTTC. Its protein is CASSGDSQETQYF.

The genes are TRBV6-1 and TRBJ2-7; TRBD1 might be the D (5 bases). Trimming pared 7 bases from V and 4 bases from J, leaving 8 bases between. The germline V gene has CDR1 MNHNS and CDR2 SASEGT. CDR3 length: 11 amino acids. CDR3: CASTDSYEQYF. The DNA of the CDR3 is TGTGCCAGCACTGACAGTTACGAGCAGTACTTC.

The rearrangement uses TRBV27 and TRBJ2-1; TRBD2 aligns across 8 bases. The CDR3 has 15 residues. CDR1 MNHEY and CDR2 SMNVEV come from the germline V gene (reference sequence). J was trimmed by 10 bases and V by 0 bases; bases with no gene match: 8. The CDR3 DNA reads as TGTGCCAGCAGTTTATCCCGGGAGGGGGTGTTGGAGCAGTTCTTC. Its protein is CASSLSREGVLEQFF.

This clone was recorded a few times. This chain connects TRBV4-1 to TRBJ2-7; no clear D. CDR1 and CDR2 from the germline V gene are MGHRA and YSYEKL. Trimming removed 1 base at V and 2 bases at J, with 9 bases between. The CDR3 spans 14 residues. CDR3 amino acids: CASSQGRKAYEQYF. The CDR3 DNA is TGCGCCAGCAGCCAAGGGCGGAAGGCCTACGAGCAGTACTTC.

This chain uses TRBV27 with TRBJ1-1; D remains ambiguous. The CDR3 consists of 16 residues. Per germline, CDR1 MNHEY and CDR2 SMNVEV (reference sequence). Trimming removed 6 bases at V and 3 bases at J, with 20 bases between. CDR3 nucleotide sequence: TGTGCCAGCAGCCACCAGGTGCAGCTTGGAGACACTGAAGCTTTCTTT. Translation gives CASSHQVQLGDTEAFF.

V and J are TRBV10-3 and TRBJ2-7; the match to TRBD1 covers 8 bases. Germline V gene sequence: CDR1 ENHRY, CDR2 SYGVKD. The CDR3 has 12 residues. The chain's CDR3 is CAISGQDHEQYF. The CDR3 region has the DNA TGTGCAATTTCGGGACAGGACCACGAGCAGTACTTC.

The rearrangement links TRBV28 to TRBJ1-1, with 7 nucleotides matching TRBD1. The CDR3 is 14 amino acids. Germline V gene sequence: CDR1 MDHEN, CDR2 SYDVKM. Trimming took 3 bases from V and 7 from J; bases not matched to a gene: 8. CDR3 residues: CASSFRQGVNEAFF. The CDR3 nucleotides are TGTGCCAGCAGTTTTCGGCAGGGGGTGAATGAAGCTTTCTTT.

Of note for this clone: The same CDR3 also results from other DNA sequences found in this sample. The chain joins TRBV5-6 to TRBJ2-2; 9 bases fit TRBD2. With 0 bases clipped from V and 3 bases from J, the junction kept 3 bases outside the gene matches. The CDR3 extends over 16 amino acids. Germline CDR1 reads SGHDT; CDR2 reads YYEEEE. As DNA, the CDR3 is TGTGCCAGCAGCTTGGGGCTAGCGGGACACACCGGGGAGCTGTTTTTT. Its translation is CASSLGLAGHTGELFF.

The CDR3 spells CASSPTGGLRTEAFF. CDR3 sequence (DNA): TGTGCCAGCAGCCCAACAGGGGGGTTGAGGACTGAAGCTTTCTTT. This sequence joins TRBV7-9 and TRBJ1-1; 8 nucleotides line up with TRBD1. The V segment lost 5 bases and the J segment 5 bases; nucleotides outside the gene matches: 10. CDR3 length: 15 residues. Germline-derived CDR1 and CDR2 are SEHNR and FQNEAQ (reference sequence).

The chain employs TRBV4-2 and TRBJ2-5; the match to TRBD2 covers 7 bases. TRBJ2-7 matches the DNA end more closely, so the J call is doubtful. CDR3 length: 14 amino acids. The germline V gene has CDR1 LGHNA and CDR2 YNFKEQ. CDR3: CASSQTGTTYEQYF. The CDR3 nucleotides read TGTGCCAGCAGCCAAACCGGGACTACCTACGAGCAGTACTTC.

The chain carries TRBV7-9 and TRBJ2-1, with a weak D call TRBD2 (5 bases). Germline-derived CDR1 and CDR2 are SEHNR and FQNEAQ (reference sequence). The CDR3 covers 15 residues. The V gene lost 5 bases and the J gene lost 3 bases, with 14 bases spanning the gap. The CDR3 coding sequence is TGTGCCAGCAGCCCTAGCCCATGGGGCTACAATGAGCAGTTCTTC. This codes for CASSPSPWGYNEQFF. Complete variable domain (other parts from reference TRBV7-9 and TRBJ2-1): DTGVSQNPRHKITKRGQNVTFRCDPISEHNRLYWYRQTLGQGPEFLTYFQNEAQLEKSRLLSDRFSAERPKGSFSTLEIQRTEQGDSAMYLCASSPSPWGYNEQFFGPGTRLTVL.

This CDR3 is CASSPREGNTEAFF. The CDR3 DNA is TGTGCCAGCAGCCCCCGGGAGGGGAACACTGAAGCTTTCTTT. The chain recombines TRBV4-2 with TRBJ1-1; D not certain. Trimming removed 4 bases at V and 1 base at J, with 10 bases between. CDR1 and CDR2 (germline): LGHNA, YNFKEQ. This CDR3 region has 14 residues.

V is TRBV5-4 and J is TRBJ1-1; a possible D gene is TRBD1 (5 bases). Trimming pared 3 bases from V and 1 base from J, leaving 16 bases between. Germline V gene lookup returns CDR1 SGHNT and CDR2 YYREEE (reference sequence). The CDR3 is made up of 16 amino acids. The CDR3 is CASSSAGYVENTEAFF. CDR3 sequence (DNA): TGTGCCAGCAGCTCGGCAGGGTACGTGGAGAACACTGAAGCTTTCTTT. The entire variable domain, with the rest obtained from reference TRBV5-4 and TRBJ1-1, is as follows: ETGVTQSPTHLIKTRGQQVTLRCSSQSGHNTVSWYQQALGQGPQFIFQYYREEENGRGNFPPRFSGLQFPNYSSELNVNALELDDSALYLCASSSAGYVENTEAFFGQGTRLTVV.

V and J are TRBV7-9 and TRBJ2-7; unclear D gene. CDR1 is SEHNR, CDR2 FQNEAQ, per germline (reference sequence). V was clipped by 8 bases and J by 3 bases, with 2 bases between them. CDR3 length: 9 residues. The DNA of the CDR3 is TGTGCCAGCGGCTACGAGCAGTACTTC. Translation: CASGYEQYF. Using reference TRBV7-9 and TRBJ2-7 for the parts outside the CDR3, the full variable domain is DTGVSQNPRHKITKRGQNVTFRCDPISEHNRLYWYRQTLGQGPEFLTYFQNEAQLEKSRLLSDRFSAERPKGSFSTLEIQRTEQGDSAMYLCASGYEQYFGPGTRLTVT.

The V gene is TRBV27, the J gene TRBJ1-3; D is uncertain. The CDR3 extends over 13 amino acids. The germline CDR1 and CDR2 sequences are MNHEY and SMNVEV (reference sequence). V was pared by 5 bases and J by 7 bases, with 12 bases between. The CDR3 coding sequence is TGTGCCAGCAGTCCCTCCGCGATGAACACCATATATTTT. Amino acids: CASSPSAMNTIYF.

V usage is TRBV6-1 and J usage is TRBJ1-2; no reliable D call. V was cut by 1 base and J by 8 bases, with 8 bases left in between. CDR3 size: 12 residues. Germline loops: CDR1 MNHNS, CDR2 SASEGT. The CDR3 coding sequence is TGTGCCAGCAGTGAAGGCCGCGGGGGCTACACCTTC. Translated: CASSEGRGGYTF.

The CDR3 DNA is TGCAGCGTTGTATGGGGGCCTGAAGAGACCCAGTACTTC. Its protein is CSVVWGPEETQYF. V gene TRBV29-1 combines with J gene TRBJ2-5, with D possibly TRBD1 on 6 matching bases. V gave up 4 bases and J gave up 3 bases, with 12 bases separating them. CDR1 SQVTM and CDR2 ANQGSEA come from the germline V gene. The CDR3 contains 13 residues.

The rearrangement links TRBV5-4 to TRBJ1-1; no clear D. CDR1 is SGHNT and CDR2 is YYREEE in the germline V gene (reference sequence). This CDR3 region has 16 residues. Trimming shortened V by 4 bases and J by 1 base, and 17 bases separated the two germline ends. CDR3 nucleotide sequence: TGTGCCAGCAGCCAAGGATATGGGGAGGGGAACACTGAAGCTTTCTTT. Its translation: CASSQGYGEGNTEAFF.

This sequence joins TRBV30 and TRBJ2-5, with 9 bases matching TRBD1. V lost 0 bases, J lost 2 bases, and 1 base stayed unmatched. The CDR3 spans 14 residues. CDR1 is GTSNPN, CDR2 SVGIG, per germline (reference sequence). Here the CDR3 reads CAWSVGTGQETQYF. The CDR3 DNA sequence: TGTGCCTGGAGTGTAGGGACAGGGCAAGAGACCCAGTACTTC.

This sequence joins TRBV7-2 and TRBJ1-1; TRBD1 is a possible D gene (6 bases). Germline assignment: CDR1 SGHTA and CDR2 FQGNSA. The CDR3 contains 16 residues. V dropped 4 bases and J dropped 0 bases, with 15 bases sitting between them. The CDR3 DNA is TGTGCCAGCAGCTCGCTAAACAGGGAGATGAACACTGAAGCTTTCTTT. Residues: CASSSLNREMNTEAFF.